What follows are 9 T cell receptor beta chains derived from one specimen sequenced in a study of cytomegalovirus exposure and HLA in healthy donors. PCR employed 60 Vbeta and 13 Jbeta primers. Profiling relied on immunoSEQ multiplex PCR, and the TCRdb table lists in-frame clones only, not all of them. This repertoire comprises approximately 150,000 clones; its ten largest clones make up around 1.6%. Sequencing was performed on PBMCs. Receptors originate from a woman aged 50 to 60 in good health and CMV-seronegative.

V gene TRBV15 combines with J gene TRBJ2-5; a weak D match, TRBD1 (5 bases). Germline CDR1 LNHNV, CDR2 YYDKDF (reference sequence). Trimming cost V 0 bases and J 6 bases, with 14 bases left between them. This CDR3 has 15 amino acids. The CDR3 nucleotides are TGTGCCACCAGCAGAGATAATGGGGCGGCGAAGACCCAGTACTTC. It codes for CATSRDNGAAKTQYF.

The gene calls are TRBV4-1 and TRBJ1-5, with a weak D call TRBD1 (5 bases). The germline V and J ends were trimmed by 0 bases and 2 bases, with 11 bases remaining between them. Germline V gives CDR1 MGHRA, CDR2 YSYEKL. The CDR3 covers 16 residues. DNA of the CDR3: TGCGCCAGCAGCCAAGATTCAGGGTCGGGCAATCAGCCCCAGCATTTT. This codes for CASSQDSGSGNQPQHF.

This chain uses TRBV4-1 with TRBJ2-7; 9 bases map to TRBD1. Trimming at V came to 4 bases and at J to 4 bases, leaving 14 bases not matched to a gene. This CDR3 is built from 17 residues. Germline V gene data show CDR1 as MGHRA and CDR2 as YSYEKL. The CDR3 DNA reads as TGCGCCAGCAGCCCCGGACAGGGGAGACCTCCGATATACGAGCAGTACTTC. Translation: CASSPGQGRPPIYEQYF.

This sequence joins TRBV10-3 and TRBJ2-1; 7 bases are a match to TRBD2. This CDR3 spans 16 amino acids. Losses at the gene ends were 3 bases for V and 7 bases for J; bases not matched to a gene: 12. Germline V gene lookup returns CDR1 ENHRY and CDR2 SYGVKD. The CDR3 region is CAISETLTEGGNEQFF. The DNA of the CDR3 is TGTGCCATCAGTGAAACATTAACGGAGGGAGGGAATGAGCAGTTCTTC.

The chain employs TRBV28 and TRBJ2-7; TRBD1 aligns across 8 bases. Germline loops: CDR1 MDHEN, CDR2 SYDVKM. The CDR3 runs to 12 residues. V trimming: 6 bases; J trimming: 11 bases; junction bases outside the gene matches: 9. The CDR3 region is CASSSGQVREYF. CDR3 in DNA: TGTGCCAGCAGCTCGGGACAGGTCAGGGAGTACTTC.

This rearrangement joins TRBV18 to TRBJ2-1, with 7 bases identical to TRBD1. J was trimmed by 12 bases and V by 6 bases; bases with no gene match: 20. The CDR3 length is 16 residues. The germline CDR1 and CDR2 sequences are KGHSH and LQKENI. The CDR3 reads CASSSPATGAAARQFF. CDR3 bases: TGTGCCAGCTCCAGCCCTGCTACAGGGGCCGCGGCGAGGCAGTTCTTC.

CDR3 DNA: TGTGCCAGCAGCCCAGGGGTCGGGTCCGGGGGGTCCTACGAGCAGTACTTC. Encoded protein: CASSPGVGSGGSYEQYF. This sequence joins TRBV9 and TRBJ2-7; D possibly corresponds to TRBD2 (7 bases). V was trimmed by 4 bases and J by 1 base, leaving 21 bases between them. Germline loops: CDR1 SGDLS, CDR2 YYNGEE. The CDR3 has 17 residues. Filled out from reference TRBV9 and TRBJ2-7, the complete variable domain reads DSGVTQTPKHLITATGQRVTLRCSPRSGDLSVYWYQQSLDQGLQFLIQYYNGEERAKGNILERFSAQQFPDLHSELNLSSLELGDSALYFCASSPGVGSGGSYEQYFGPGTRLTVT.

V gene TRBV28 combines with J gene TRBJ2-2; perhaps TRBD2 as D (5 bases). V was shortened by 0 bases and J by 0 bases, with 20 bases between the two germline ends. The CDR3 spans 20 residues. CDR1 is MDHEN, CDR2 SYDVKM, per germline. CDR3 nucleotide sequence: TGTGCCAGCAGTTTATGGGCCGGGGTGGTGGGGTCTTCGAACACCGGGGAGCTGTTTTTT. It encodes CASSLWAGVVGSSNTGELFF.

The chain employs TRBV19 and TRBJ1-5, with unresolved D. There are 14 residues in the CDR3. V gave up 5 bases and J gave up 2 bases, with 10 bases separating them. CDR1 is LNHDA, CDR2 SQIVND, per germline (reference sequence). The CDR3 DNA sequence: TGTGCCAGTAGTCTAATCGGGGGCAATCAGCCCCAGCATTTT. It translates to CASSLIGGNQPQHF.